These T cell receptor beta chains were read from a single sample in a study of blood T cells in healthy people across ages. TCRdb ran MiXCR on the 5' RACE reads and lists one entry per CDR3 protein. Of about 780,000 distinct CDR3 sequences in the sample, around 45% are singletons; the top ten hold 18%. Sequenced input: blood. The receptors stem from a man at least 80 years old in good health. Both conserved end residues are part of each CDR3. The D gene is left open where the match is weak. The size field is filled for only some rows; it gives once, few, many or a size class.

clone size,V gene,D gene,J gene,CDR3 DNA,CDR3 protein
few,TRBV15,-,TRBJ1-2,TGTGCCACCAGGGCGATGGGTGGGACCTATGGCTACACCTTC,CATRAMGGTYGYTF
few,TRBV5-1,-,TRBJ2-7,TGCGCCAGCAGCTCGTCAGGGGACGAGCAGTACTTC,CASSSSGDEQYF
-,TRBV25-1,TRBD2,TRBJ2-5,TGTGCCAGCGGGGCTAGCGGGAGGGTGCAGTACTTC,CASGASGRVQYF
few,TRBV20-1,TRBD2,TRBJ2-1,TGCAGTGCTCGCGGGACTAGCGGGAGTGTATCTTATGAGCAGTTCTTC,CSARGTSGSVSYEQFF
few,TRBV29-1,TRBD2,TRBJ2-1,TGCAGCGTTGAAACTAGCGGGAGGGCCGGGAATGAGCAGTTCTTC,CSVETSGRAGNEQFF
once,TRBV7-2,-,TRBJ2-1,TGTGCCAGCAGCACCACCGGCAGGGGACCCTACAATGAGCAGTTCTTC,CASSTTGRGPYNEQFF
once,TRBV4-2,-,TRBJ2-7,TGTGCCAACAGCCTCAACTTACAGATTACGAGCAGGCAGTACTTC,CANSLNLQITSRQYF
-,TRBV7-2,TRBD2,TRBJ2-5,TGTGCCAGCAGGCACCAACTAGCGCAGACCCAGTACTTC,CASRHQLAQTQYF
-,TRBV6-2/TRBV6-3,-,TRBJ2-4,TGTGCCAGCAGTTTCTCGGGGGATCAGTACTTC,CASSFSGDQYF
-,TRBV20-1,-,TRBJ2-5,TGCAGTGCCCCAAGGGCAGCCTTAGGAGAGACCCAGTACTTC,CSAPRAALGETQYF
few,TRBV18,TRBD2,TRBJ2-1,TGTGCCAGCTCCAATAGCGGGAGTGATGAGCAGTTCTTC,CASSNSGSDEQFF
-,TRBV24-1,TRBD2,TRBJ2-1,TGTGCCACCAGTGACCCGTACGTGACTAGCGGGAGGGCCCGGGGCTCCTACAATGAGCAGTTCTTC,CATSDPYVTSGRARGSYNEQFF
-,TRBV4-2,TRBD1,TRBJ2-5,TGTGCCAGCAGCCAAGATGGGCAGGGGGCGGCTGAGCAGTACTTC,CASSQDGQGAAEQYF
-,TRBV27,-,TRBJ2-6,TGTGCCAGCAGTTTTCTGTCCTCTGGGGCCAACGTCCTGACTTTC,CASSFLSSGANVLTF
once,TRBV11-3,TRBD1,TRBJ2-5,TGTGCCAGCAGCTCCGACAGGGGCGTACCTGGGGCCCAGTACTTC,CASSSDRGVPGAQYF
-,TRBV6-5,TRBD1,TRBJ2-2,TGTGCCAGCAGTTATTCAGGGGGCCAATACACCGGGGAGCTGTTTTTT,CASSYSGGQYTGELFF
-,TRBV11-3,TRBD2,TRBJ2-1,TGTGCCAGCAGCTTAGGCACTAGCGGGGTCCTCAATGAGCAGTTCTTC,CASSLGTSGVLNEQFF
-,TRBV7-9,-,TRBJ2-1,TGTGCCAGCAGCTTAGTCGGGGCGGGACTCTTCGATGAGCAGTTCTTC,CASSLVGAGLFDEQFF
-,TRBV4-2,-,TRBJ1-1,TGTGCCAGCAGCCATATGACAGGAGAAGCTTTCTTT,CASSHMTGEAFF
few,TRBV12-3/TRBV12-4,TRBD1,TRBJ1-5,TGTGCCAGCAGCTTTAACAGGGGAGGGAGCCAGCCCCAGCATTTT,CASSFNRGGSQPQHF
-,TRBV5-5,-,TRBJ2-7,TGTGCCAGCACCCTGACAGGAAGAATCTACGAGCAGTACTTC,CASTLTGRIYEQYF
many,TRBV7-2,TRBD1,TRBJ2-1,TGTGCCAGCAGCCCTAGACAGGGGGCGGGTGAGCAGTTCTTC,CASSPRQGAGEQFF
few,TRBV4-2,-,TRBJ1-2,TGTGCCAGCAGCCCTCAGATAGATGGCGGCTACACCTTC,CASSPQIDGGYTF
-,TRBV12-3/TRBV12-4,TRBD2,TRBJ2-5,TGTGCCAGCAGTTTGGCGGGACTAGTCAGTCATGAGCAGTACTTC,CASSLAGLVSHEQYF
-,TRBV24-1,TRBD1,TRBJ2-5,TGTGCCACCAGTGGCCGGGACAGGGCCACCTACAATGAGCAGTACTTC,CATSGRDRATYNEQYF
few,TRBV5-1,-,TRBJ2-6,TGCGCCAGCAGCCGGGGGACGGGTCGGTCTGGGGCCAACGTCCTGACTTTC,CASSRGTGRSGANVLTF
-,TRBV7-2,-,TRBJ2-7,TGTGCCAGCAGCTTAGCATTCAGGGACAATGGCTACGAGCAGTACTTC,CASSLAFRDNGYEQYF
few,TRBV6-1,-,TRBJ2-1,TGTGCCAGCGCGACCTTACCGGAGGGGGGTAATGAGCAGTTCTTC,CASATLPEGGNEQFF
-,TRBV7-2,TRBD2,TRBJ2-1,TGTGCCAGCAGCTCAATATCCGGGACTAGCGGGAGGGGTTTACTGTTCTTC,CASSSISGTSGRGLLFF
many,TRBV4-2,TRBD2,TRBJ2-3,TGTGCCAGCAGCCAAGTTGGCGGGTGGGAGACTAGCGGGAGGGCCCAAGATACGCAGTATTTT,CASSQVGGWETSGRAQDTQYF
-,TRBV15,-,TRBJ2-1,TGTGCCACCAGCAGAGCCGGACACTCCTACAATGAGCAGTTCTTC,CATSRAGHSYNEQFF
-,TRBV7-2,-,TRBJ1-6,TGTGCCAGCAGCCCCCCGGGGAGCTCCTATAATTCACCCCTCCACTTT,CASSPPGSSYNSPLHF
many,TRBV29-1,-,TRBJ2-7,TGCAGCGTCGCTCCCACAGTGTACTACGAGCAGTACTTC,CSVAPTVYYEQYF
few,TRBV6-2/TRBV6-3,-,TRBJ2-1,TGTGCCAGCAGTTACTCGATTGGGCCTGGAGGCAATGAGCAGTTCTTC,CASSYSIGPGGNEQFF
-,TRBV2,-,TRBJ1-6,TGTGCCAGCGGAGCCATGGGCAATTCACCCCTCCACTTT,CASGAMGNSPLHF
few,TRBV7-9,TRBD2,TRBJ2-1,TGTGCCAGCAGCTTAGCTCCTAGCGGGAGGTTCAACAATGAGCAGTTCTTC,CASSLAPSGRFNNEQFF
-,TRBV7-2,-,TRBJ2-1,TGTGCCTCCAAAGGTGGTCTTAGCCTTGCCTACAATGAGCAGTTCTTC,CASKGGLSLAYNEQFF
-,TRBV12-3/TRBV12-4,-,TRBJ2-5,TGTGCCAGCAGTTTAGCGGCACCCCAAGAGACCCAGTACTTC,CASSLAAPQETQYF
-,TRBV9,-,TRBJ2-1,TGTGCCAGCAGCGTAGGGGACTCCCTGGCCTATAATGAGCAGTTCTTC,CASSVGDSLAYNEQFF
few,TRBV12-3/TRBV12-4,TRBD2,TRBJ2-7,TGTGCCAGCAGTCGAGTTAGGACTAGCGGGAGGGACGAGCAGTACTTC,CASSRVRTSGRDEQYF